What follows are 7 T cell receptor beta chains derived from one specimen sequenced in a study of blood T cell repertoires in COVID-19 (TCRdb year 2020). Libraries were constructed by the immunoSEQ multiplex PCR assay. Imported from immuneACCESS, the table was reduced by TCRdb to in-frame sequences with V and J called. These copies leave out some clones; in studies compared against another copy, an unresolved V gene accounts for under half, and the cause of the remainder is not known. This sample holds 55,000 to 70,000 clones; around 84% were observed only once. The ten largest clones represent 0.9% to 1.2% of the sample. Sequencing used peripheral blood. Every receptor here comes from a man aged 65 to 79 with acute or convalescent COVID-19.

The chain joins TRBV28 to TRBJ2-1; D perhaps matches TRBD1 (6 bases). The CDR3 sequence is 16 residues long. V shed 7 bases and J shed 2 bases, with 18 bases lying between them. Germline V CDR1 and CDR2: MDHEN, SYDVKM. The CDR3 nucleotides are TGTGCCAGCACCTCGCTCCAGGGGTACGCCTACAATGAGCAGTTCTTC. It yields the protein CASTSLQGYAYNEQFF.

This clone has just one count. CDR3 sequence: CASSLRGFQYF. The CDR3 region has the DNA TGTGCCAGTAGTTTGAGGGGGTTTCAGTACTTC. This chain links TRBV19 with TRBJ2-4; D is perhaps TRBD1 (6 bases). Trimming removed 5 bases at V and 11 bases at J, with 10 bases between. The CDR3 is 11 amino acids. The germline V gene encodes CDR1 LNHDA and CDR2 SQIVND (reference sequence).

The gene calls are TRBV7-9 and TRBJ1-2, with D unresolved. The CDR3 extends over 14 amino acids. The germline gives CDR1 SEHNR, CDR2 FQNEAQ (reference sequence). Trimming took 5 bases from V and 2 from J, leaving 12 bases between them. This CDR3 is CASSPTSRNYGYTF. The CDR3 region has the DNA TGTGCCAGCAGCCCCACAAGCAGGAACTATGGCTACACCTTC.

The chain carries TRBV5-1 and TRBJ2-7, with 7 bases matching TRBD1. CDR1 is SGHRS and CDR2 is YFSETQ in the germline V gene. V gave up 4 bases and J gave up 0 bases; unmatched junction bases: 4. CDR3 size: 14 residues. The CDR3 DNA reads TGCGCCAGCAGCCTGCAGGGGGTCTCCTACGAGCAGTACTTC. Its translation is CASSLQGVSYEQYF.

This sequence joins TRBV9 and TRBJ2-2; perhaps TRBD1 as D (6 bases). This CDR3 has 14 amino acids. Trimming shortened V by 4 bases and J by 5 bases, and 12 bases separated the two germline ends. Germline assignment: CDR1 SGDLS and CDR2 YYNGEE. The CDR3 nucleotides read TGTGCCAGCAGCATCCGACAGGAGACCGGGGAGCTGTTTTTT. Protein: CASSIRQETGELFF.

The chain links TRBV7-2 to TRBJ2-1; perhaps TRBD2 as D (6 bases). The V gene lost 4 bases and the J gene lost 5 bases, with 12 bases spanning the gap. CDR1 is SGHTA and CDR2 is FQGNSA in the germline V gene. CDR3 length equals 14 residues. CDR3 coding DNA: TGTGCCAGCAGCTCTAGCGTAAACAACAATGAGCAGTTCTTC. It yields the protein CASSSSVNNNEQFF.

There are a few counts of this clone. The rearrangement uses TRBV9 and TRBJ1-6; D is possibly TRBD1 (6 bases). Germline-derived CDR1 and CDR2 are SGDLS and YYNGEE. V was shortened by 0 bases and J by 9 bases, with 7 bases between the two germline ends. This CDR3 is built from 13 residues. This CDR3 is CASSVEGVSPLHF. Written as DNA, the CDR3 is TGTGCCAGCAGCGTAGAGGGGGTTTCACCCCTCCACTTT. The full variable domain, completed using reference TRBV9 and TRBJ1-6, is DSGVTQTPKHLITATGQRVTLRCSPRSGDLSVYWYQQSLDQGLQFLIQYYNGEERAKGNILERFSAQQFPDLHSELNLSSLELGDSALYFCASSVEGVSPLHFGNGTRLTVT.